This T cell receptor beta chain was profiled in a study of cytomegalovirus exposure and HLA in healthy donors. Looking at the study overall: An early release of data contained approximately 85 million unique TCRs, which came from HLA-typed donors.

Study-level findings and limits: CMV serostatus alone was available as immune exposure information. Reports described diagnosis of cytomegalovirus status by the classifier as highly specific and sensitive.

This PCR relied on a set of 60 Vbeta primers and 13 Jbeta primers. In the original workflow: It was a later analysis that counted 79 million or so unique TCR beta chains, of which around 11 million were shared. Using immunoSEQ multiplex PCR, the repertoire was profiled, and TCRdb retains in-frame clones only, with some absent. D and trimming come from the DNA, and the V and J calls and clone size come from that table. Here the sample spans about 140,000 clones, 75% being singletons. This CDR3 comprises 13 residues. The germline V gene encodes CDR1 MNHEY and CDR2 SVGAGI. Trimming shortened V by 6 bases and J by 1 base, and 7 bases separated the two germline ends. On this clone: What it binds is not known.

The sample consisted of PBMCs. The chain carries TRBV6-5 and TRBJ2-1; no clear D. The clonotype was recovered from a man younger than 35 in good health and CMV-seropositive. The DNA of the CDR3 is TGTGCCAGCAGGCCCAGTTCCTACAATGAGCAGTTCTTC. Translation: CASRPSSYNEQFF.